This T cell receptor beta chain was sequenced in a study of T cell changes during pregnancy in multiple sclerosis. Clones were sequenced by immunoSEQ multiplex PCR, and TCRdb holds only the in-frame ones, with some missing. The data contain around 49,000 clones, roughly 94% of them seen just once; the ten biggest clones take up 5.5% to 7.5%. This CDR3 region has 17 residues. The germline CDR1 and CDR2 sequences are ENHRY and SYGVKD. V gave up 9 bases and J gave up 2 bases, with 26 bases separating them. This TCR derives from a female donor with multiple sclerosis, enrolled in a pregnancy study. The gene calls are TRBV10-3 and TRBJ2-7; possibly TRBD2 for D (6 bases). The sequencing here drew on CD8+ T cells from peripheral blood mononuclear cells, taken in the first trimester of pregnancy. CDR3 amino acids: CAIQQNRIGEEAYEQYF. Written as DNA, the CDR3 is TGTGCCATTCAACAGAACAGGATCGGGGAGGAAGCCTACGAGCAGTACTTC.